The 25 T cell receptor beta chains given below trace back to one sample, sequenced in a study of blood T cell repertoires in COVID-19. TCRdb's copy holds only in-frame clones and misses some; the assay was immunoSEQ multiplex PCR. Of approximately 200,000 clones listed, approximately 91% are singletons. The specimen was peripheral blood. These receptors were obtained from a woman aged 55 to 70 with acute or convalescent COVID-19.

The chain carries TRBV18 and TRBJ1-1; the D gene is possibly TRBD1 (6 bases). This CDR3 is built from 16 residues. Germline CDR1 KGHSH, CDR2 LQKENI. The V end was cut by 1 base, the J end by 4 bases, with 16 bases between. The DNA for the CDR3 is TGTGCCAGCTCACCACTTCCTCAGGGGACGGGCACTGAAGCTTTCTTT. Translation: CASSPLPQGTGTEAFF. The whole variable domain, remainder taken from reference TRBV18 and TRBJ1-1, is NAGVMQNPRHLVRRRGQEARLRCSPMKGHSHVYWYRQLPEEGLKFMVYLQKENIIDESGMPKERFSAEFPKEGPSILRIQQVVRGDSAAYFCASSPLPQGTGTEAFFGQGTRLTVV.

V gene TRBV6-2 or TRBV6-3 combines with J gene TRBJ2-3; D remains unclear. This CDR3 has 14 residues. The germline CDR1 and CDR2 sequences are MNHEY and SVGEGT. V was shortened by 6 bases and J by 2 bases, with 12 bases between the two germline ends. CDR3 nucleotide sequence: TGTGCCAGCAGCGCGTCCTCGCCCACAGATACGCAGTATTTT. Protein product: CASSASSPTDTQYF.

This clone has only one observation. This chain joins TRBV15 and TRBJ2-1; D possibly corresponds to TRBD2 (5 bases). The germline V and J ends were trimmed by 6 bases and 12 bases, with 15 bases remaining between them. The CDR3 runs to 12 residues. CDR1 and CDR2 from the germline V gene are LNHNV and YYDKDF (reference sequence). CDR3 nucleotides: TGTGCCACCAGGTCCAGCGTTCGGGGGCAGTTCTTC. This codes for CATRSSVRGQFF.

The chain couples TRBV5-1 to TRBJ2-1, with 10 bases that match TRBD2. V shed 0 bases, J shed 7 bases, and the junction held 7 bases outside the gene matches. The V gene's germline CDR1 is SGHRS and CDR2 YFSETQ. The CDR3 is 16 amino acids. The CDR3 reads CASSLDPSGGPNEQFF. The CDR3 bases are TGCGCCAGCAGCTTGGATCCTAGCGGGGGCCCTAATGAGCAGTTCTTC.

V usage is TRBV11-2 and J usage is TRBJ2-7, with D perhaps TRBD1 (5 bases). The germline V gene has CDR1 SGHAT and CDR2 FQNNGV. Trimming left V 2 bases short and J 6 bases short, with 8 bases between. CDR3 size: 12 residues. CDR3 region: CASSLRGSEQYF. The CDR3 DNA is TGTGCCAGCAGCTTAAGGGGATCCGAGCAGTACTTC.

CDR3 sequence: CASSTEGAVIDTQYF. CDR3 in DNA: TGTGCCAGCAGTACCGAGGGGGCGGTGATAGATACGCAGTATTTT. The chain recombines TRBV6-5 with TRBJ2-3; 7 bases map to TRBD1. CDR1 and CDR2 (germline): MNHEY, SVGAGI. This CDR3 has 15 residues. J lost 5 bases, V lost 5 bases, and 10 bases had no gene match.

This chain links TRBV7-2 with TRBJ2-5; D is unresolved. Trimming removed 7 bases at V and 10 bases at J, with 16 bases between. The germline CDR1 and CDR2 sequences are SGHTA and FQGNSA. This CDR3 comprises 12 residues. CDR3 coding DNA: TGTGCCAGCACCGCGACTCCGTCGGGCCAGTACTTC. It specifies CASTATPSGQYF.

The chain carries TRBV27 and TRBJ2-3; 12 bases map to TRBD2. The CDR3 is made up of 15 amino acids. The junction had 1 base not matched to a gene; V was cut back by 2 bases and J by 4 bases. CDR1 is MNHEY, CDR2 SMNVEV, per germline (reference sequence). The CDR3 sequence is CASSLRLAGADTQYF. The DNA for the CDR3 is TGTGCCAGCAGTTTAAGACTAGCGGGGGCAGATACGCAGTATTTT.

The chain has TRBV28 and TRBJ2-1, with a weak D call TRBD1 (7 bases). This CDR3 has 13 amino acids. Germline CDR1 and CDR2: MDHEN and SYDVKM. The ends were cut back, 6 bases at V and 7 bases at J, with 13 bases in the middle. The CDR3 spells CASRSQGRNEQFF. In DNA, the CDR3 is TGTGCCAGCAGATCACAGGGGAGGAATGAGCAGTTCTTC.

This clone was observed a single time. V gene TRBV7-2 combines with J gene TRBJ2-7; 10 bases match TRBD1. The CDR3 is made up of 15 amino acids. With V trimmed by 5 bases and J by 2 bases, 6 bases remained unmatched. The germline CDR1 and CDR2 sequences are SGHTA and FQGNSA. The CDR3 reads CASSRAGQGPYEQYF. The CDR3, as DNA: TGTGCCAGCAGCCGCGCGGGACAGGGGCCCTACGAGCAGTACTTC.

This clone showed up just once. The chain links TRBV27 to TRBJ1-4, with 7 bases aligning to TRBD1. V trimming: 6 bases; J trimming: 0 bases; junction bases outside the gene matches: 1. The CDR3 is made up of 14 amino acids. Per germline, CDR1 MNHEY and CDR2 SMNVEV (reference sequence). The CDR3 spells CASRGTATNEKLFF. Here the CDR3 DNA reads TGTGCCAGCAGGGGGACAGCAACTAATGAAAAACTGTTTTTT.

The V and J genes are TRBV7-8 and TRBJ1-2; D is possibly TRBD1 (6 bases). The V gene lost 5 bases and the J gene lost 4 bases, with 11 bases spanning the gap. The CDR3 totals 13 residues. Germline CDR1 and CDR2: SGHVS and FQNEAQ. The CDR3 nucleotides are TGTGCCAGCAGCGCCGGGGACACCTATGGCTACACCTTC. It yields the protein CASSAGDTYGYTF.

The V gene is TRBV7-2, the J gene TRBJ1-5; the match to TRBD1 covers 7 bases. V dropped 4 bases and J dropped 5; count of bases not matched to a gene: 2. The germline CDR1 and CDR2 sequences are SGHTA and FQGNSA. There are 13 residues in the CDR3. The CDR3 DNA is TGTGCCAGCAGCTACACAGGGGATCAGCCCCAGCATTTT. Its translation: CASSYTGDQPQHF.

V usage is TRBV6-6 and J usage is TRBJ1-2; 8 positions match TRBD1. Germline assignment: CDR1 MNHNY and CDR2 SVGAGI (reference sequence). The V segment lost 5 bases and the J segment 3 bases; nucleotides outside the gene matches: 17. This CDR3 spans 18 amino acids. CDR3 nucleotides: TGTGCCAGCAGTCAAACTTTTCAGCAGGGGGCGCCGGACTATGGCTACACCTTC. Protein: CASSQTFQQGAPDYGYTF.

The chain carries TRBV3-1 (or the pseudogene TRBV3-2) and TRBJ2-1; 7 bases fit TRBD2. This CDR3 comprises 15 residues. The J segment lost 5 bases and the V segment lost 1 base, leaving 5 bases of the junction unmatched. Germline loops: CDR1 LGHDT, CDR2 YNNKEL (reference sequence). The CDR3 region has the DNA TGTGCCAGCAGCCAAGTAGGAGCGGGGAACAATGAGCAGTTCTTC. Translation: CASSQVGAGNNEQFF.

The chain links TRBV11-3 to TRBJ2-5; 11 bases align to TRBD1. The V segment lost 5 bases and the J segment 5 bases; nucleotides outside the gene matches: 7. CDR1 is SGHNT and CDR2 is YENEEA in the germline V gene. The CDR3 spans 15 residues. CDR3 sequence (DNA): TGTGCCAGCAGCAAAGGACAGGGGGCGCGGGAGACCCAGTACTTC. It encodes CASSKGQGARETQYF.

The CDR3 DNA sequence: TGTGCCAGCAGTTACTCGATGTGGGAGACTAGGGAGCAGTACTTC. As protein: CASSYSMWETREQYF. V is TRBV6-2 or TRBV6-3 and J is TRBJ2-7, with TRBD2 as a possible D gene (6 bases). Germline V gene sequence: CDR1 MNHEY, CDR2 SVGEGT. V was trimmed by 0 bases and J by 7 bases, leaving 16 bases between them. The CDR3 loop spans 15 amino acids.

J is TRBJ2-4 and V is TRBV12-5, with D tentatively TRBD1 (6 bases). CDR1 is LGHNT and CDR2 is FRNRAP in the germline V gene. V was pared by 2 bases and J by 2 bases, with 10 bases between. The CDR3 sequence is 15 residues long. CDR3 nucleotides: TGTGCTAGTGGTTTGCGTCAGGGGACCAAAAACATTCAGTACTTC. Residues: CASGLRQGTKNIQYF.

V and J are TRBV30 and TRBJ1-2; D is unclear. CDR1 and CDR2 (germline): GTSNPN, SVGIG (reference sequence). Trimming took off 2 bases at V and 1 base at J, with 11 bases between the two ends. CDR3 length equals 14 residues. CDR3 DNA: TGTGCCTGGAGTAGCGTGGGTGGTAACTATGGCTACACCTTC. Translation: CAWSSVGGNYGYTF.

This chain uses TRBV12-5 with TRBJ1-2, with TRBD1 as a possible D gene (5 bases). The CDR3 contains 13 residues. The V end was cut by 3 bases, the J end by 5 bases, with 10 bases between. The V gene's germline CDR1 is LGHNT and CDR2 FRNRAP. The CDR3 nucleotides are TGTGCTAGTGGTTTTCTGGGGCCTTATGGCTACACCTTC. This sequence encodes CASGFLGPYGYTF.

The J gene is TRBJ2-1, the V gene TRBV2, with TRBD2 matching over 10 bases. The CDR3 runs to 16 residues. Germline values: CDR1 SNHLY, CDR2 FYNNEI. With 6 bases clipped from V and 1 base from J, the junction kept 6 bases outside the gene matches. CDR3 in amino acids: CASRAQRGGSYNEQFF. CDR3 bases: TGTGCCAGCAGGGCTCAGCGGGGGGGTTCCTACAATGAGCAGTTCTTC.

The gene calls are TRBV6-5 and TRBJ1-1; D is unresolved. Trimming removed 2 bases from V and 2 bases from J, with 12 bases in between. The CDR3 extends over 15 amino acids. Per germline, CDR1 MNHEY and CDR2 SVGAGI. Written as DNA, the CDR3 is TGTGCCAGCAGTTACGAGCGACTCCCTAACACTGAAGCTTTCTTT. Its protein is CASSYERLPNTEAFF.

The V call is TRBV4-2, the J call TRBJ2-2; 8 nucleotides match TRBD1. Trimming cost V 4 bases and J 1 base; bases outside gene matches: 11. The CDR3 contains 18 residues. Germline CDR1 is LGHNA and CDR2 is YNFKEQ. CDR3 loop: CASSPRTGSTVNTGELFF. The CDR3, as DNA: TGTGCCAGCAGCCCTAGGACAGGGTCTACAGTGAACACCGGGGAGCTGTTTTTT.

This chain uses TRBV7-9 with TRBJ2-2; maybe TRBD1 (5 bases). The CDR3 consists of 15 residues. In germline, CDR1 is SEHNR, CDR2 FQNEAQ (reference sequence). V lost 7 bases, J lost 2 bases, and 14 bases lay in between. CDR3 residues: CASNQPGFNTGELFF. CDR3 coding DNA: TGTGCCAGCAATCAGCCAGGGTTCAACACCGGGGAGCTGTTTTTT.

V gene TRBV28 combines with J gene TRBJ1-1; 7 positions match TRBD1. V lost 4 bases, J lost 1 base, and 9 bases stayed unmatched. The CDR3 spans 16 residues. Germline V lookup: CDR1 MDHEN, CDR2 SYDVKM. For the CDR3, the DNA is TGTGCCAGCAGTTCTCAAGGGGGCCTGGGGAACACTGAAGCTTTCTTT. Encoded protein: CASSSQGGLGNTEAFF.